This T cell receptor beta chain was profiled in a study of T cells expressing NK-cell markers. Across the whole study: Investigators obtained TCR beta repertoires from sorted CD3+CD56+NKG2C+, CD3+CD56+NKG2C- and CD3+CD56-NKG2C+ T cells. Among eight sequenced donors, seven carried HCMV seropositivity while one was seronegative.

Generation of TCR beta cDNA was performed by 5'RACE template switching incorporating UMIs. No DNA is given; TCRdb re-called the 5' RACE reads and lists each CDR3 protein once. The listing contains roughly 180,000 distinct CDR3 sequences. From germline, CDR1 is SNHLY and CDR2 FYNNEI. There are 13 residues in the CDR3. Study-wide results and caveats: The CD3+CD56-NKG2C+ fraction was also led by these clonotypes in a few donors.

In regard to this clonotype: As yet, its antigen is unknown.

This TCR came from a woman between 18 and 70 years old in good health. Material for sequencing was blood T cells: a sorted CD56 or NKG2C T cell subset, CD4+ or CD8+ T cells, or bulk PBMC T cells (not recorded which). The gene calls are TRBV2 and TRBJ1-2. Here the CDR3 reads CASSLSTAYGYTF.